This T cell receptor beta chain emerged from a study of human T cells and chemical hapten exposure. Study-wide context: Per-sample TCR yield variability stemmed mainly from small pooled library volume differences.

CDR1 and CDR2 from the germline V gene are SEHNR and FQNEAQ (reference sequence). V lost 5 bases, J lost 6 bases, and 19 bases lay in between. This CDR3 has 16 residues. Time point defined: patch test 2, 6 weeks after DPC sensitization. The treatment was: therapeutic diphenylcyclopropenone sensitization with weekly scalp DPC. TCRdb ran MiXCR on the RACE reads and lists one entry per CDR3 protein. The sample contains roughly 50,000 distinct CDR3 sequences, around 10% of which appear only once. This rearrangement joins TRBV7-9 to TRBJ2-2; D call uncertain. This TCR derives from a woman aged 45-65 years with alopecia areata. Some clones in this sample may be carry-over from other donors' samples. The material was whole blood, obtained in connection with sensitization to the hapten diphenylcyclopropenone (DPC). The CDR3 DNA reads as TGTGCCAGCAGCGGACCTATAGCCCACGGCGCCGGGGAGCTGTTTTTT. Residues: CASSGPIAHGAGELFF.